One sample yielded the 3 T cell receptor beta chains listed below, sequenced in a study of cytomegalovirus exposure and HLA in healthy donors. This PCR relied on a set of 60 Vbeta primers and 13 Jbeta primers. The protocol was immunoSEQ multiplex PCR, while the TCRdb copy is restricted to in-frame clones and leaves out a portion. The repertoire holds some 140,000 clones, with 79% as singletons. What was sequenced was PBMCs. All receptors derive from a male donor in good health and CMV-seronegative.

The chain recombines TRBV5-4 with TRBJ2-7; TRBD1 might be the D (7 bases). Germline CDR1 SGHNT, CDR2 YYREEE (reference sequence). This CDR3 region has 16 residues. The V end was cut by 4 bases, the J end by 3 bases, with 20 bases between. CDR3: CASSPSIGQGGYEQYF. The CDR3 region has the DNA TGTGCCAGCAGCCCCTCTATCGGGCAGGGGGGCTACGAGCAGTACTTC.

The J gene is TRBJ2-6, the V gene TRBV4-2; tentatively, D is TRBD1 (6 bases). CDR1 and CDR2 from the germline V gene are LGHNA and YNFKEQ. The CDR3 length is 16 residues. Trimming removed 0 bases at V and 4 bases at J, with 10 bases between. CDR3 region: CASSQDLGTGANVLTF. The CDR3 nucleotides are TGTGCCAGCAGCCAAGATCTGGGGACAGGGGCCAACGTCCTGACTTTC.

The DNA of the CDR3 is TGTGCCAGCAGCGTTGGCAGGGTAAACACCGGGGAGCTGTTTTTT. Translation: CASSVGRVNTGELFF. This chain connects TRBV9 to TRBJ2-2; maybe TRBD1 (5 bases). The ends were cut back, 2 bases at V and 2 bases at J, with 10 bases in the middle. Germline V gene data show CDR1 as SGDLS and CDR2 as YYNGEE. This CDR3 is 15 amino acids long.